Described below is a single TCR beta chain sequence and its context. Antigen: not known. The same CDR3 also results from other DNA sequences found in this sample. These data come from a study of shared clonotypes between healthy human individuals. In the study overall: For every donor, three CD4 naive, three CD4 memory, two CD8 naive and one CD8 memory plates were used. General observations from the study: It was observed that approximately 5% of naive CD4 clonotypes were shared across several donors.

The repertoire was sequenced with immunoSEQ multiplex PCR; TCRdb's copy has only in-frame clones and lacks some. The sample yields roughly 2,300,000 clones, less than 95% seen once. Germline V CDR1 and CDR2: SEHNR, FQNEAQ (reference sequence). V lost 1 base, J lost 5 bases, and 3 bases lay in between. The CDR3 is made up of 12 amino acids. This chain links TRBV7-9 with TRBJ1-5, with unresolved D. This clonotype originated in a young man in good health. Some clones in this sample may be carry-over from other donors' samples. Sequenced material: naive CD4+ T cells from PBMCs. As to subset: CD45RA+ positively selected. The CDR3 region is CASSLDDQPQHF. The DNA for the CDR3 is TGTGCCAGCAGCTTAGATGATCAGCCCCAGCATTTT.